This paragraph covers one T cell receptor beta chain sequence. The table came from immunoSEQ multiplex PCR; TCRdb's copy has only in-frame clones and leaves some out. This sample has 50,000 to 65,000 clones; about 89% occur once, and the top ten carry roughly 1.3%. The record originates from a study of OX40 agonist ivuxolimab in advanced cancers. Germline V gene lookup returns CDR1 KGHSH and CDR2 LQKENI. The V end lost 8 bases, the J end lost 2 bases, and 14 bases lay between the germline ends. The length of the CDR3 is 14 residues. This specimen consisted of CD4+ or CD8+ T cells sorted from blood, obtained in a trial of the OX40 agonist ivuxolimab. The TCR sequence derives from an adult with an advanced solid tumor such as melanoma, head and neck, liver or kidney cancer. V and J are TRBV18 and TRBJ2-3; a weak D match, TRBD1 (5 bases). CDR3 amino acids: CASANRQDTDTQYF. The CDR3, as DNA: TGTGCCAGCGCAAACAGGCAGGACACAGATACGCAGTATTTT.